A single sample is the source of the 24 T cell receptor beta chains below, sequenced in a study of OX40 agonist ivuxolimab in advanced cancers. Profiled with immunoSEQ multiplex PCR; TCRdb holds only in-frame clones, not every one. The sample has approximately 47,000 clones, around 86% seen once. The sample in question was CD4+ or CD8+ T cells sorted from blood, obtained in a trial of the OX40 agonist ivuxolimab. The origin of the receptors is an adult with an advanced solid tumor such as melanoma, head and neck, liver or kidney cancer.

The DNA of the CDR3 is TGTGCCAGCAGTGAATGGGACAGCGGGGGGGCCAATGAGCAGTTCTTC. It codes for CASSEWDSGGANEQFF. The chain links TRBV2 to TRBJ2-1; TRBD2 agrees at 10 bases. There are 16 residues in the CDR3. The germline gives CDR1 SNHLY, CDR2 FYNNEI. J gave up 6 bases and V 2 bases, and 7 bases lay outside the gene matches.

V usage is TRBV19 and J usage is TRBJ1-1; D not certain. Between the trimmed V and J ends, which lost 8 bases and 1 base, there was a span of 14 bases. This CDR3 comprises 14 residues. From germline, CDR1 is LNHDA and CDR2 SQIVND (reference sequence). This CDR3 reads CASRTDVQNTEAFF. The CDR3 DNA is TGTGCCAGTCGGACCGACGTTCAGAACACTGAAGCTTTCTTT. Filled out from reference TRBV19 and TRBJ1-1, the complete variable domain reads DGGITQSPKYLFRKEGQNVTLSCEQNLNHDAMYWYRQDPGQGLRLIYYSQIVNDFQKGDIAEGYSVSREKKESFPLTVTSAQKNPTAFYLCASRTDVQNTEAFFGQGTRLTVV.

This chain connects TRBV19 to TRBJ2-1; TRBD1 is a possible D gene (5 bases). The V gene's germline CDR1 is LNHDA and CDR2 SQIVND (reference sequence). The CDR3 loop spans 14 amino acids. Trimming pared 1 base from V and 6 bases from J, leaving 10 bases between. The CDR3 bases are TGTGCCAGTAGTATAGGAAGGCAGGGCAATGAGCAGTTCTTC. Translated, it gives CASSIGRQGNEQFF.

This sequence joins TRBV11-2 and TRBJ2-7; D gene uncertain. Germline V gene data show CDR1 as SGHAT and CDR2 as FQNNGV. V lost 7 bases, J lost 7 bases, and 11 bases lay in between. The CDR3 sequence is 11 residues long. Written as DNA, the CDR3 is TGTGCCAGCACTGGGAACTCGGAGCAGTACTTC. Amino acids: CASTGNSEQYF.

V gene TRBV13 combines with J gene TRBJ2-1; 7 bases map to TRBD2. This CDR3 has 16 residues. Germline loops: CDR1 PRHDT, CDR2 FYEKMQ (reference sequence). Trimming took 4 bases from V and 6 from J; bases not matched to a gene: 12. The CDR3 reads CASSSSWTRGANEQFF. In DNA, the CDR3 is TGTGCCAGCAGCTCGTCGTGGACTAGGGGCGCCAATGAGCAGTTCTTC.

This chain connects TRBV6-1 to TRBJ1-2, with D possibly matching TRBD1 (6 bases). Germline V gives CDR1 MNHNS, CDR2 SASEGT. The CDR3 runs to 17 residues. With 4 bases removed from V and 2 bases from J, the gap between germline ends came to 20 bases. The CDR3 loop is CASSARGAGEVNYGYTF. The CDR3 nucleotides read TGTGCCAGCAGTGCCCGAGGGGCAGGGGAGGTAAACTATGGCTACACCTTC.

The chain uses TRBV10-3 and TRBJ2-7; D is ambiguous. With 2 bases removed from V and 5 bases from J, the gap between germline ends came to 7 bases. Per germline, CDR1 ENHRY and CDR2 SYGVKD. This CDR3 is 12 amino acids long. CDR3 nucleotide sequence: TGTGCCATCAGTGAGGGGTTTAACGAGCAGTACTTC. This codes for CAISEGFNEQYF.

V usage is TRBV25-1 and J usage is TRBJ1-4; 7 bases align to TRBD1. This CDR3 contains 18 residues. J gave up 0 bases and V 5 bases, and 12 bases lay outside the gene matches. CDR1 MGHDK and CDR2 SYGVNS come from the germline V gene. The CDR3 region has the DNA TGTGCCAGCAGTCGAGGGGGCTCTAGTTTTTCAACTAATGAAAAACTGTTTTTT. As protein: CASSRGGSSFSTNEKLFF.

This chain connects TRBV11-1 to TRBJ2-2; D unresolved. Germline V CDR1 and CDR2: SGHAT, FQDESV (reference sequence). V was clipped by 4 bases and J by 6 bases, with 9 bases between them. The CDR3 is 13 residues long. The CDR3 nucleotides are TGTGCCAGCAGCTCACAAACGGCCGGGGAGCTGTTTTTT. This codes for CASSSQTAGELFF.

The chain carries TRBV4-3 and TRBJ1-5, with TRBD1 as a possible D gene (6 bases). The CDR3 length is 19 residues. Germline CDR1 and CDR2: LGHNA and YSLEER. V lost 5 bases and J 0 bases, leaving 23 bases between the germline ends. CDR3 DNA sequence: TGCGCCAGCAGCGAGGATGCGGGACACGGTAAGAATAGCAATCAGCCCCAGCATTTT. Its protein product is CASSEDAGHGKNSNQPQHF.

This chain connects TRBV11-3 to TRBJ1-6, with D possibly being TRBD1 (6 bases). The CDR3 totals 13 residues. Looked up from germline, CDR1 is SGHNT and CDR2 is YENEEA. Trimming pared 5 bases from V and 5 bases from J, leaving 7 bases between. DNA of the CDR3: TGTGCCAGCAGCGGACAGAATAATTCACCCCTCCACTTT. Translated, it gives CASSGQNNSPLHF. The complete variable domain, with remaining parts taken from reference TRBV11-3 and TRBJ1-6, reads EAGVVQSPRYKIIEKKQPVAFWCNPISGHNTLYWYLQNLGQGPELLIRYENEEAVDDSQLPKDRFSAERLKGVDSTLKIQPAELGDSAVYLCASSGQNNSPLHFGNGTRLTVT.

The rearrangement links TRBV27 to TRBJ1-3; TRBD1 might be the D (6 bases). V was pared by 4 bases and J by 0 bases, with 10 bases between. In germline, CDR1 is MNHEY, CDR2 SMNVEV (reference sequence). The CDR3 contains 15 residues. CDR3 nucleotide sequence: TGTGCCAGCAGTTCCAGGGGCCACTCTGGAAACACCATATATTTT. This gives the protein CASSSRGHSGNTIYF.

Here the CDR3 DNA reads TGTGCCAGCAGCTTAGGTGGACATGGATCTGGAAACACCATATATTTT. Its protein is CASSLGGHGSGNTIYF. The V and J genes are TRBV7-9 and TRBJ1-3; maybe TRBD1 (5 bases). With 1 base removed from V and 1 base from J, the gap between germline ends came to 11 bases. The CDR3 length is 16 residues. The germline V gene encodes CDR1 SEHNR and CDR2 FQNEAQ (reference sequence).

The rearrangement uses TRBV6-1 and TRBJ2-1; 9 bases match TRBD2. Germline trimming cut 4 bases from V and 5 bases from J; bases unmatched to any gene: 6. CDR1 is MNHNS and CDR2 is SASEGT in the germline V gene. The CDR3 is 15 residues long. The DNA of the CDR3 is TGTGCCAGCAGTGGGGGGTTAGCGGGGGACAATGAGCAGTTCTTC. It specifies CASSGGLAGDNEQFF.

This clone is classed as medium-sized (0.01 to 0.1%). The genes are TRBV7-9 and TRBJ1-3, with D uncertain. From germline, CDR1 is SEHNR and CDR2 FQNEAQ (reference sequence). The CDR3 covers 15 residues. V was cut by 5 bases and J by 3 bases, with 14 bases left in between. The DNA for the CDR3 is TGTGCCAGCAGCCTGCAGGCCCAGATTGGAAACACCATATATTTT. This encodes CASSLQAQIGNTIYF. Complete variable domain (other parts from reference TRBV7-9 and TRBJ1-3): DTGVSQNPRHKITKRGQNVTFRCDPISEHNRLYWYRQTLGQGPEFLTYFQNEAQLEKSRLLSDRFSAERPKGSFSTLEIQRTEQGDSAMYLCASSLQAQIGNTIYFGEGSWLTVV.

The chain is built from TRBV11-2 and TRBJ1-1; a weak D match, TRBD1 (6 bases). The CDR3 has 14 amino acids. V lost 5 bases, J lost 0 bases, and 10 bases lay in between. Germline assignment: CDR1 SGHAT and CDR2 FQNNGV. The CDR3 region is CASSPRGLNTEAFF. In DNA, the CDR3 is TGTGCCAGCAGCCCTAGGGGGTTGAACACTGAAGCTTTCTTT.

J is TRBJ2-1 and V is TRBV11-1; D is possibly TRBD1 (6 bases). V shed 5 bases and J shed 4 bases, with 9 bases lying between them. Germline V gives CDR1 SGHAT, CDR2 FQDESV (reference sequence). The CDR3 sequence is 13 residues long. The CDR3 coding sequence is TGTGCCAGCAGCGGGGGACAATACAATGAGCAGTTCTTC. This translates into CASSGGQYNEQFF.

J is TRBJ1-2 and V is TRBV10-3; D is undetermined. Germline V lookup: CDR1 ENHRY, CDR2 SYGVKD. CDR3 length equals 14 residues. Trimming took off 2 bases at V and 4 bases at J, with 11 bases between the two ends. The CDR3 here is CAISERSEVYGYTF. The CDR3 DNA reads TGTGCCATCAGTGAGAGAAGTGAGGTCTATGGCTACACCTTC.

The chain is built from TRBV28 and TRBJ2-5, with 10 bases identical to TRBD1. The CDR3 loop spans 16 amino acids. Germline V gives CDR1 MDHEN, CDR2 SYDVKM. Trimming removed 6 bases from V and 2 bases from J; junction bases left unmatched: 9. The CDR3 loop reads CASSYLGGQGQETQYF. In nucleotides, the CDR3 is TGTGCCAGCAGCTACCTGGGGGGACAGGGGCAAGAGACCCAGTACTTC.

This CDR3 reads CASSLDRTSGNTIYF. CDR3 in DNA: TGCGCCAGCAGCTTGGACAGGACCTCTGGAAACACCATATATTTT. The chain employs TRBV5-1 and TRBJ1-3; D perhaps matches TRBD1 (5 bases). V was clipped by 0 bases and J by 0 bases, with 7 bases between them. Germline V gene lookup returns CDR1 SGHRS and CDR2 YFSETQ. This CDR3 has 15 amino acids. Looking up the rest from reference TRBV5-1 and TRBJ1-3 gives the full variable domain: KAGVTQTPRYLIKTRGQQVTLSCSPISGHRSVSWYQQTPGQGLQFLFEYFSETQRNKGNFPGRFSGRQFSNSRSEMNVSTLELGDSALYLCASSLDRTSGNTIYFGEGSWLTVV.

This sequence joins TRBV7-2 and TRBJ2-7; D is perhaps TRBD1 (5 bases). Trimming stripped 1 base from V and 2 bases from J, with 6 bases between. The CDR3 length is 13 residues. Germline V gene data show CDR1 as SGHTA and CDR2 as FQGNSA. CDR3 nucleotide sequence: TGTGCCAGCAGCTTAGAGACAGCCTACGAGCAGTACTTC. Encoded protein: CASSLETAYEQYF.

The V and J genes are TRBV11-3 and TRBJ2-5; D remains ambiguous. The V end was cut by 5 bases, the J end by 4 bases, with 20 bases between. The germline CDR1 and CDR2 sequences are SGHNT and YENEEA. This CDR3 spans 16 amino acids. The CDR3 protein is CASSPSWSAGAETQYF. Here the CDR3 DNA reads TGTGCCAGCAGCCCCAGCTGGAGCGCAGGAGCAGAGACCCAGTACTTC.

This chain uses TRBV30 with TRBJ1-6; D remains ambiguous. V was shortened by 3 bases and J by 4 bases, with 13 bases between the two germline ends. CDR1 GTSNPN and CDR2 SVGIG come from the germline V gene (reference sequence). The CDR3 contains 15 residues. The chain's CDR3 is CAWSEDGFYNSPLHF. In DNA, the CDR3 is TGTGCCTGGAGCGAAGACGGGTTTTATAATTCACCCCTCCACTTT.

To note about this clone: An end of the junction differs from the germline gene, which may be a read error. The chain has TRBV5-8 and TRBJ2-7, with 8 nucleotides matching TRBD1. The CDR3 contains 14 residues. Per germline, CDR1 SGHTS and CDR2 YDEGEE. The CDR3 spells CASSRAGTGTTYNF. The CDR3 DNA follows: TGTGCCAGCAGCCGAGCCGGGACAGGCACTACCTATAACTTC.